This T cell receptor (beta chain) was identified during a study of blood T cell repertoires in COVID-19. About the study: Spain, Italy and the United States supplied samples that represented acute and convalescent COVID-19. T cells, B-cell-depleted T cells, or PBMCs supplied cDNA or gDNA.

Authors' analysis steps: Nucleated cell number was recorded as an estimate derived from reference gene primer amplification. Repertoires were generated with immunoSEQ multiplex PCR, while TCRdb's copy carries only in-frame clones and drops some. Clone size and the V and J calls come from that table; the DNA yielded D and trimming. The data contain about 200,000 clones, 70% to 90% of them singletons. Germline V CDR1 and CDR2: LNHDA, SQIVND (reference sequence). V shed 5 bases and J 4 bases; nucleotides not matched to a gene: 10. The CDR3 totals 15 residues. Source material: peripheral blood. This clonotype was sampled from an elderly woman with acute or convalescent COVID-19. The V and J genes are TRBV19 and TRBJ1-2; 7 nucleotides match TRBD1. The CDR3, as DNA: TGTGCCAGTAGTCTTTGGACAGGTGATCCCTATGGCTACACCTTC. As protein: CASSLWTGDPYGYTF.